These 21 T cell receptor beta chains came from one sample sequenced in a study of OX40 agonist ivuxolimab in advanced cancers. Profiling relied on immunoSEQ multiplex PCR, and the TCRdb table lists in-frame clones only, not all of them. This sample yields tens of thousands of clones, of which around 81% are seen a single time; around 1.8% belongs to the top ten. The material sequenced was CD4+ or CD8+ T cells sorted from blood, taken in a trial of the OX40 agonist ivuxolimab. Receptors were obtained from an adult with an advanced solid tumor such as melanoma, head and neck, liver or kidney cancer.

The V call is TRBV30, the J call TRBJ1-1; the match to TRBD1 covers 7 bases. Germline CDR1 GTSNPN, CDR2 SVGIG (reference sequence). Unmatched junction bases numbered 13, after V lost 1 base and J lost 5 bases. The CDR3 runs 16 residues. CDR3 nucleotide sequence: TGTGCCTGGAGTGGGGGAACAGGGGAAATGAGGACTGAAGCTTTCTTT. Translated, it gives CAWSGGTGEMRTEAFF.

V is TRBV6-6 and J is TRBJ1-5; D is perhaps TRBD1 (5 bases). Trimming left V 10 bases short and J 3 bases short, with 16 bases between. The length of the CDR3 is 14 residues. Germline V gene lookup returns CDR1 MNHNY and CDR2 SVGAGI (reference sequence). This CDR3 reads CAISAGGLNQPQHF. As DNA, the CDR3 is TGTGCCATATCAGCGGGGGGACTCAATCAGCCCCAGCATTTT.

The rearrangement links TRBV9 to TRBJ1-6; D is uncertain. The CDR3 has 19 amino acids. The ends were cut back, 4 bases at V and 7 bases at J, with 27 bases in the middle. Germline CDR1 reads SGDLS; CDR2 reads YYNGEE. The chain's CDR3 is CASSPWALGSSGGNSPLHF. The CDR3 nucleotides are TGTGCCAGCAGCCCATGGGCTTTGGGGTCATCGGGAGGCAATTCACCCCTCCACTTT.

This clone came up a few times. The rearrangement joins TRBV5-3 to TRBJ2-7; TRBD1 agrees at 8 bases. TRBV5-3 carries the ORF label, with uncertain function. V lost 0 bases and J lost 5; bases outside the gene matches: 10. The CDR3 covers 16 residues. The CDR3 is CARSLGGRQGFDEQYF. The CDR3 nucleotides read TGTGCCAGAAGCTTGGGGGGCCGACAGGGGTTTGACGAGCAGTACTTC.

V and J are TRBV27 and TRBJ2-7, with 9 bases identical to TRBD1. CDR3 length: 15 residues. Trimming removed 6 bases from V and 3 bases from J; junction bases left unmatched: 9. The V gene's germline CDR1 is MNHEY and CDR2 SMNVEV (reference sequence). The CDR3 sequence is CASRGAGTGRYEQYF. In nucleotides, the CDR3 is TGTGCCAGCAGGGGCGCCGGGACAGGGCGCTACGAGCAGTACTTC.

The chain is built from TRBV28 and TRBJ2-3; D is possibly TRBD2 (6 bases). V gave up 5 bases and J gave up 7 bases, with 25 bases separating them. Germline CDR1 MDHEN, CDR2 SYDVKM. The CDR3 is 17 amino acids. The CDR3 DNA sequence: TGTGCCAGCAGTCCGCCTCGACTAGGCGGGTCCTCTCATACGCAGTATTTT. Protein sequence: CASSPPRLGGSSHTQYF.

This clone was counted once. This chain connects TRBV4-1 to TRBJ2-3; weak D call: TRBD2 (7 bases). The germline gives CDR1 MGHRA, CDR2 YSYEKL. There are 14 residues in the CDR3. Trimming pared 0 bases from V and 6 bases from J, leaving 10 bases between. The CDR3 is CASSQEGGADTQYF. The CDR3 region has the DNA TGCGCCAGCAGCCAAGAGGGGGGGGCCGATACGCAGTATTTT.

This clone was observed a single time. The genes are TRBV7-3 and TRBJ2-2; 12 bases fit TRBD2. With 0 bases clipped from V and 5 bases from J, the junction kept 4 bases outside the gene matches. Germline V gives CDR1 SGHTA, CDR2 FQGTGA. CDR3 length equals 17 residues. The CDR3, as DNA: TGTGCCAGCAGCTTAACAACTAGCGGGGGGCCGACCGGGGAGCTGTTTTTT. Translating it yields CASSLTTSGGPTGELFF.

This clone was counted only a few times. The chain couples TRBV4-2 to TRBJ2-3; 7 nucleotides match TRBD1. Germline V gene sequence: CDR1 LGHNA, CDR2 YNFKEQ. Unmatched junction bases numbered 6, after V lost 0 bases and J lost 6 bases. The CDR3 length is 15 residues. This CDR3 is CASSQEGQLIDTQYF. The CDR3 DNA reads TGTGCCAGCAGCCAAGAGGGACAGCTGATCGATACGCAGTATTTT.

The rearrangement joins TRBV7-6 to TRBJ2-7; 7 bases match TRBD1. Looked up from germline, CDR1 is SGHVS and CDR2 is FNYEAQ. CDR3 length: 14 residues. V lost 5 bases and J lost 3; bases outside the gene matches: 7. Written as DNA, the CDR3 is TGTGCCAGCAGCCTTCAGACAGGGAACTACGAGCAGTACTTC. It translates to CASSLQTGNYEQYF.

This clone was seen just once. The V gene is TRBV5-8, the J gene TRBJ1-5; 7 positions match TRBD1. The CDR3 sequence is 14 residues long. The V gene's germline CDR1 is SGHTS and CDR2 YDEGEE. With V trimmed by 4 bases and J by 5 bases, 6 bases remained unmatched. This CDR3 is CASSIGQAYQPQHF. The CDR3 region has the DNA TGTGCCAGCAGCATAGGACAGGCTTATCAGCCCCAGCATTTT.

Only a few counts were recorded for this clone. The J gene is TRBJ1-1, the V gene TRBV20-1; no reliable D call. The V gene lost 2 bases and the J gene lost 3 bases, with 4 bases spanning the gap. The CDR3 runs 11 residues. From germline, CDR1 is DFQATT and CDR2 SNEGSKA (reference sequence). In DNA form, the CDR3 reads TGCAGTGCTAGACCGGACACTGAAGCTTTCTTT. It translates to CSARPDTEAFF.

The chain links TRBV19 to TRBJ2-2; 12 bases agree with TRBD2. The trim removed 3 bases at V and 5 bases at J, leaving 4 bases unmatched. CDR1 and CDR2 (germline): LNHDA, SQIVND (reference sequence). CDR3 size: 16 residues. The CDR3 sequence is CASSISSGGVTGELFF. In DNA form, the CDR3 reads TGTGCCAGTAGTATCTCTAGCGGGGGGGTTACCGGGGAGCTGTTTTTT.

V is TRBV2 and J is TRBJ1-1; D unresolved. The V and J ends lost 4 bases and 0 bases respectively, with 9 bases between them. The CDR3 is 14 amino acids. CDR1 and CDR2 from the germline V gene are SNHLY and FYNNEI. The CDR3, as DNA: TGTGCCAGCAGTGGTGGGGTTATGAACACTGAAGCTTTCTTT. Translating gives CASSGGVMNTEAFF.

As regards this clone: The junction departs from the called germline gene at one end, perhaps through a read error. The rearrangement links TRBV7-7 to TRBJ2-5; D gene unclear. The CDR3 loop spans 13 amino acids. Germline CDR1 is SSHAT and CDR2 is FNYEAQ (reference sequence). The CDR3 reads CASSLYEGETQYF. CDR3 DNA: TGTGCTAGCAGCTTATACGAAGGAGAGACCCAGTACTTC.

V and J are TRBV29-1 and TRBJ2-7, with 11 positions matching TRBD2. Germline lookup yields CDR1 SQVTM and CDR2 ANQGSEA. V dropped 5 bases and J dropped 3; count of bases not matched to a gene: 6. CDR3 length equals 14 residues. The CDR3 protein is CSVTGTSGYYEQYF. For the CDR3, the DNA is TGCAGCGTTACCGGGACTAGCGGTTACTACGAGCAGTACTTC.

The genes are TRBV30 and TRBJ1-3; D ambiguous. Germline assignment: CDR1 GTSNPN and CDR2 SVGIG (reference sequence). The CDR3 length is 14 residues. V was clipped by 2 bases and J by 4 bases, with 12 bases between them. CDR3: CAWSSEWSGNTIYF. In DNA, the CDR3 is TGTGCCTGGAGTTCGGAGTGGAGCGGAAACACCATATATTTT.

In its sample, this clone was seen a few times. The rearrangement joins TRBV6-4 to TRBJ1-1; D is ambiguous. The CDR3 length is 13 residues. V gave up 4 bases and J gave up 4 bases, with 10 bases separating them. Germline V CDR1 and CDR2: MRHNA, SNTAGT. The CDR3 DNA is TGTGCCAGCAGTGTGACGGGAGGCACTGAAGCTTTCTTT. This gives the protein CASSVTGGTEAFF.

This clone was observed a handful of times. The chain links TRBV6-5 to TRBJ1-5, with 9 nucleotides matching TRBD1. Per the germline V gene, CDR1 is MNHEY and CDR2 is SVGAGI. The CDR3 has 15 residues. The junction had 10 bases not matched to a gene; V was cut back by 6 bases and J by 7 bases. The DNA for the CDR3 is TGTGCCAGCAGACGGGACAGGGAGGGGGGACAGCCCCAGCATTTT. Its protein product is CASRRDREGGQPQHF.

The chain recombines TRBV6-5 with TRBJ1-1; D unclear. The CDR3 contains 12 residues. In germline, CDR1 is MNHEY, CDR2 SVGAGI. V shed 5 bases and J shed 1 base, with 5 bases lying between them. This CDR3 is CASSQRNTEAFF. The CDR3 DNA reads TGTGCCAGCAGTCAGCGGAACACTGAAGCTTTCTTT.

CDR3 in DNA: TGTGCCAGCAGCCCACAGGGAAAAGAGACCCAGTACTTC. Translated: CASSPQGKETQYF. The chain uses TRBV7-2 and TRBJ2-5, with D perhaps TRBD1 (6 bases). The germline CDR1 and CDR2 sequences are SGHTA and FQGNSA. V was clipped by 5 bases and J by 3 bases, with 10 bases between them. This CDR3 is built from 13 residues.